Sequencing of this TCR beta chain was carried out in a study of T cell repertoires in cytomegalovirus infection (dated by TCRdb to the late 2010s). With regard to the full study: Recently identified HLA-C-restricted CMV epitopes, whose presentation resists viral immunomodulation, were targeted by peptide stimulations together with well-studied HLA-B-restricted epitopes. Donor HLA type was relevant to the analysis, as public TCR beta signatures indicated carriage of CMV infection together with the matching HLA type.

Results and caveats for the whole study, not just this receptor: The ex vivo response was dominated by HLA-C-restricted CMV-specific TCR beta clonotypes, which also provided the single most frequent clonotype in two of eight donors. Cumulative frequency of public TCR beta family members discriminated carriers of CMV infection plus the relevant HLA type in this cohort and an independent approximately 400-donor cohort.

Interpreted using the paper, the treatment or condition label stands for: in vitro stimulation with specific CMV peptide epitopes to enrich CMV-specific T cells. About this clonotype itself: Its antigen has not been determined. It has no much larger one-base neighbor in the sample; base qualities were not kept.

TCRdb records Illumina HiSeq 1500 as the sequencer. The raw public data were reprocessed by TCRdb itself: fastp quality trimming at Q25, MiXCR clonotype calling, in-frame beta chains only. Identical CDR3 proteins give one entry, which carries the most common genes and DNA. Present in this sample are under 500,000 distinct CDR3 sequences, more than 40% of which were seen just once. Of the sample, 40% to 50% is held by the ten largest clones. From cysteine to phenylalanine, the CDR3 is 12 amino acids long. Only CDR3 DNA is held: 36 bases, read in frame from base 1. Trimming at the junction amounts to 3 bases on V and 3 bases on J, and the germline ends lie 9 bases apart. CDR1 and CDR2, looked up from the germline V gene (reference sequence), are DFQATT and SNEGSKA.

This TCR was sampled from a human donor in good health (CMV status not recorded). Some clones in this sample may be carry-over from other donors' samples. The sample in question was cultured PBMCs, obtained from culture after CMV antigen stimulation. The receptor chain draws on TRBV20-1 and TRBJ2-7, with TRBD2 perhaps the D gene, on 5 matching bases. Here is the DNA: TGCAGTGCTAGGCATCGGGGCTACGAGCAGTACTTC. Its coded protein is CSARHRGYEQYF.